This T cell receptor beta chain derives from a study of shared clonotypes between healthy human individuals. Every subset's genomic DNA went evenly onto several immunoSEQ plates. The method was immunoSEQ multiplex PCR; TCRdb's version includes in-frame clones alone and lacks a portion of them. In the table there are 2,500,000 or so clones, approximately 90% of which are singletons. Caucasian adults living in Nashville, Tennessee, provided all samples. The CDR3 runs to 13 residues. The V gene's germline CDR1 is SEHNR and CDR2 FQNEAQ (reference sequence). V dropped 1 base and J dropped 6 bases, with 7 bases sitting between them.

Sequenced input: naive CD4+ T cells sorted from blood. The sample's subset: CD45RA+ positively selected. The chain combines TRBV7-9 with TRBJ1-5; D ambiguous. This TCR was sampled from a young man in good health. The CDR3 here is CASSLGTRQPQHF. The CDR3 DNA is TGTGCCAGCAGCTTAGGGACGCGTCAGCCCCAGCATTTT.